Below, one T cell receptor (beta chain) is given with its context. These data come from a study of metastatic and nonmetastatic thyroid tumors. Study as a whole: Repertoires of blood and of tissue (tumor or nodule) from malignant and benign thyroid patients were compared.

V was cut by 6 bases and J by 5 bases, with 13 bases left in between. Germline values: CDR1 SGHVS, CDR2 FNYEAQ. The CDR3 length is 13 residues. Thyroid surgery took place with no prior treatment in any patient. TCRdb re-called the PCR reads through MiXCR. The sample yields over 15,000 clones, about 30% seen once. Sequenced sample: adjacent normal tissue. The source is a female donor with papillary thyroid cancer or a benign thyroid nodule (not recorded which). Some clones in this sample may be carry-over from other donors' samples. The J gene is TRBJ2-5, the V gene TRBV7-6; D not resolved. The CDR3 bases are TGTGCCAGCAGAGATCAGGTCCGGGAGACCCAGTACTTC. Translating gives CASRDQVRETQYF.